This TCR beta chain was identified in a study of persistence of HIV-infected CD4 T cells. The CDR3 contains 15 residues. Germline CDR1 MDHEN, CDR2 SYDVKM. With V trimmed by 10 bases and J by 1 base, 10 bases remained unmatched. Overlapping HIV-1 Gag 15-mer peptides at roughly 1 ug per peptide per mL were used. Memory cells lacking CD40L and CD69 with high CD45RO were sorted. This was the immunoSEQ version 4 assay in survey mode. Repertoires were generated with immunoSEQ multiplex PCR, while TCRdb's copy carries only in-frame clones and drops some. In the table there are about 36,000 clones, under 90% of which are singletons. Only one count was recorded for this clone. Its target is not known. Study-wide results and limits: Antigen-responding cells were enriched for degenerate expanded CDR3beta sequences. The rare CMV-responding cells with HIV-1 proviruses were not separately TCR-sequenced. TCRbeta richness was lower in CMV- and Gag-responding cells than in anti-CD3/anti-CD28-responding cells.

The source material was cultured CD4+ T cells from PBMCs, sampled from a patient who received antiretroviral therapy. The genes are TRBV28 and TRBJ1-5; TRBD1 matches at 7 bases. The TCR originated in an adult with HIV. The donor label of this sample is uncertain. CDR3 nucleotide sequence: TGTGCCACGACAGGGCGTATGATAAGCAATCAGCCCCAGCATTTT. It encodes CATTGRMISNQPQHF.